This T cell receptor beta chain was captured by sequencing in a study of blood T cell repertoires in COVID-19. The germline CDR1 and CDR2 sequences are MNHNS and SASEGT. CDR3 length equals 14 residues. V was cut by 0 bases and J by 6 bases, with 12 bases left in between. Generated by immunoSEQ multiplex PCR, the TCRdb table keeps only in-frame clones and is missing some. Of 65,000 or so clones listed, 90% are singletons. This receptor was identified in a man in his 60s with acute or convalescent COVID-19. The chain links TRBV6-1 to TRBJ2-7; D possibly corresponds to TRBD2 (7 bases). The source material was peripheral blood. The CDR3 region has the DNA TGTGCCAGCAGTGAAGCGCGGGGGCCCGGCGAGCAGTACTTC. Translating gives CASSEARGPGEQYF.